A selection of T cell receptor beta chains follows, all from one sample in a study of blood T cell repertoires in COVID-19. The table came from immunoSEQ multiplex PCR; TCRdb's copy has only in-frame clones and leaves some out. The sample consists of around 620,000 clones, just under 90% of them appearing once. The sequenced material came from peripheral blood. The receptors here all came from a woman aged 18-29 years with acute or convalescent COVID-19. The CDR3 runs from the conserved cysteine through the conserved F or W.

cdr3_length v_call cdr3_aa
12 TRBV12-5 CASGLGVQPQHF
12 TRBV6-5 CASRTGGTEAFF
15 TRBV9 CASSVDVYSYNEQFF
13 TRBV6-5 CASSYGGGGEQYF
11 TRBV5-6 CASSLFSEAFF
14 TRBV2 CASSELGGSYGYTF
15 TRBV30 CAWSHLKVEESPLHF
16 TRBV7-6 CASSVEAGVIPGEQFF
14 TRBV7-2 CASNLPGQGIEAFF
16 TRBV4-1 CASSHSDRGVGQPQHF
15 TRBV5-5 CASRASGTTKDEQYF
11 TRBV27 CASQTGDGYTF
14 TRBV7-2 CASSQIRTGGGYTF
14 TRBV7-9 CASSLGSVGPEAFF
14 TRBV5-5 CASSSPGVSYGYTF
14 TRBV6-5 CASSYATGFTEAFF
18 TRBV15 CATSRGGQARPSGNTIYF
14 TRBV5-1 CASSWDRGGTEAFF
16 TRBV10-3 CAISDFEGLSNQPQHF
19 TRBV3-1/TRBV3-2 CASSQEGAGALQAKNIQYF
14 TRBV6-2/TRBV6-3 CASSYGQAAHEQYF
14 TRBV5-4 CASSLDLAGDEQYF
16 TRBV3-1/TRBV3-2 CASSQFDSLNTGELFF
14 TRBV6-5 CASRYTEGAGGYTF
17 TRBV6-6 CASSPGLAGGPTDTQYF
14 TRBV10-3 CAISESEGPYGYTF
14 TRBV3-1/TRBV3-2 CASSQARGGVGYTF